The 5 T cell receptor beta chains below all came from one sample that was sequenced in a study of T-cell memory formation after mild COVID-19. A single record per CDR3 protein comes from TCRdb applying MiXCR to the 5' RACE reads. Of 130,000 to 150,000 distinct CDR3 sequences in the sample, 6% to 7% were seen once. Sequencing was done on a sample of PBMCs or a T cell subset sorted from them (not recorded which). The receptors were gathered from an adult woman who had mild COVID-19 (a few samples of this study predate the infection). Cell type and time point are not known.

This rearrangement joins TRBV3-1 to TRBJ1-6; no clear D gene. Trimming stripped 0 bases from V and 6 bases from J, with 12 bases between. CDR1 is LGHDT and CDR2 is YNNKEL in the germline V gene (reference sequence). The CDR3 runs 16 residues. The CDR3 protein is CASSQDAGAFNSPLHF. The CDR3 DNA reads as TGTGCCAGCAGCCAAGACGCGGGAGCTTTTAATTCACCCCTCCACTTT.

The table lists this clonotype with a few counts. V is TRBV18 and J is TRBJ1-3; D is possibly TRBD1 (5 bases). Germline V CDR1 and CDR2: KGHSH, LQKENI. Deletions cut 3 bases from V and 9 bases from J, with 15 bases between. The CDR3 extends over 14 amino acids. Written as DNA, the CDR3 is TGTGCCAGCTCACCTCCCGGTCCGGGGGGCACCATATATTTT. Translated, it gives CASSPPGPGGTIYF.

This clonotype appeared a few times. The chain carries TRBV14 and TRBJ2-3; D is perhaps TRBD2 (5 bases). The CDR3 loop spans 18 amino acids. The V gene lost 4 bases and the J gene lost 10 bases, with 30 bases spanning the gap. Germline V gene sequence: CDR1 SGHDN, CDR2 FVKESK. Written as DNA, the CDR3 is TGTGCCAGCAGCCGATTTGGAGCGCTTGGGTCCTCTGGGAGTCCGCAGTATTTT. Amino acid sequence: CASSRFGALGSSGSPQYF.

There are a few counts of this clonotype. This sequence joins TRBV19 and TRBJ1-3; D remains unclear. Germline V CDR1 and CDR2: LNHDA, SQIVND (reference sequence). This CDR3 region has 14 residues. The V and J ends lost 7 bases and 4 bases respectively, with 14 bases between them. CDR3 DNA sequence: TGTGCCAGTATGGGCCCGGGCGTCGGAAACACCATATATTTT. It is translated as CASMGPGVGNTIYF.

This clonotype was counted only a few times. The rearrangement uses TRBV20-1 and TRBJ2-2; D gene uncertain. Trimming left V 0 bases short and J 3 bases short, with 14 bases between. CDR3 length: 16 residues. CDR1 and CDR2 from the germline V gene are DFQATT and SNEGSKA (reference sequence). Written as DNA, the CDR3 is TGCAGTGCTAGAGACAGTGTCCGGATGGACACCGGGGAGCTGTTTTTT. This translates into CSARDSVRMDTGELFF.